These 23 T cell receptor beta chains were sequenced from one sample in a study of blood T cell repertoires in COVID-19. Profiling relied on immunoSEQ multiplex PCR, and the TCRdb table lists in-frame clones only, not all of them. The repertoire includes about 300,000 clones, roughly 91% of them detected once, and roughly 2.9% sits in the top ten. The sample comprised PBMCs or T cells enriched from blood (not recorded which). These receptors originate from a woman between 50 and 59 years old who had been exposed to COVID-19.

This chain connects TRBV3-1 (or the pseudogene TRBV3-2) to TRBJ2-5, with a tentative D call TRBD1 (5 bases). The CDR3 is 14 residues long. Trimming took 4 bases from V and 5 from J, leaving 14 bases between them. The germline V gene encodes CDR1 LGHDT and CDR2 YNNKEL (reference sequence). The DNA of the CDR3 is TGTGCCAGCAGCCTCAGGGCTCCCGTGGAGACCCAGTACTTC. It specifies CASSLRAPVETQYF.

The V and J genes are TRBV18 and TRBJ1-1; D is unclear. This CDR3 has 15 residues. The germline V gene encodes CDR1 KGHSH and CDR2 LQKENI. V lost 2 bases and J lost 3, with 13 bases in between. This CDR3 is CASSPFSVADTEAFF. CDR3 in DNA: TGTGCCAGCTCACCATTTTCGGTCGCGGACACTGAAGCTTTCTTT.

This chain uses TRBV6-5 with TRBJ1-1, with a tentative D call TRBD1 (6 bases). Trimming took off 2 bases at V and 4 bases at J, with 11 bases between the two ends. The germline CDR1 and CDR2 sequences are MNHEY and SVGAGI. The CDR3 runs to 14 residues. The CDR3 protein is CASSYAQGSTEAFF. CDR3 bases: TGTGCCAGCAGTTACGCGCAGGGGAGCACTGAAGCTTTCTTT.

The chain joins TRBV6-5 to TRBJ2-3; 7 nucleotides agree with TRBD1. The CDR3 is 16 amino acids. Germline assignment: CDR1 MNHEY and CDR2 SVGAGI. V dropped 0 bases and J dropped 4; count of bases not matched to a gene: 7. CDR3 coding DNA: TGTGCCAGCAGTTACTCGTTCAGGGGGTATGCAGATACGCAGTATTTT. This sequence encodes CASSYSFRGYADTQYF.

V is TRBV27 and J is TRBJ1-3; TRBD1 agrees at 9 bases. The CDR3 is made up of 13 amino acids. Germline V gene data show CDR1 as MNHEY and CDR2 as SMNVEV (reference sequence). V shed 7 bases and J 6 bases; nucleotides not matched to a gene: 4. CDR3 sequence: CASTTGGLNTIYF. The CDR3 DNA follows: TGTGCCAGCACCACAGGGGGCTTAAACACCATATATTTT.

The chain couples TRBV10-3 to TRBJ2-3; D not certain. Germline CDR1 reads ENHRY; CDR2 reads SYGVKD. The CDR3 contains 12 residues. V dropped 2 bases and J dropped 6 bases, with 6 bases sitting between them. The CDR3 DNA is TGTGCCATCAGTGAGACCGGGGATACGCAGTATTTT. It specifies CAISETGDTQYF.

Written as DNA, the CDR3 is TGTGCCAGCAGACCGGGACAGGGCTACCAAGAGACCCAGTACTTC. Residues: CASRPGQGYQETQYF. The gene calls are TRBV7-9 and TRBJ2-5, with 9 nucleotides matching TRBD1. Germline assignment: CDR1 SEHNR and CDR2 FQNEAQ (reference sequence). Trimming removed 6 bases from V and 0 bases from J; junction bases left unmatched: 5. This CDR3 has 15 amino acids.

The V and J genes are TRBV4-2 and TRBJ2-2; TRBD2 matches at 8 bases. This CDR3 has 20 amino acids. V trimming: 0 bases; J trimming: 3 bases; junction bases outside the gene matches: 15. Germline CDR1 and CDR2: LGHNA and YNFKEQ. The CDR3 coding sequence is TGTGCCAGCAGCCAAGAATGGGGACTAGGTGGTTGGAGCGACACCGGGGAGCTGTTTTTT. Protein: CASSQEWGLGGWSDTGELFF.

This clone occurred once. V is TRBV19 and J is TRBJ1-1; 7 bases line up with TRBD1. The CDR3 is 14 amino acids. CDR1 and CDR2 from the germline V gene are LNHDA and SQIVND (reference sequence). V was pared by 4 bases and J by 0 bases, with 2 bases of the junction left unmatched. In DNA, the CDR3 is TGTGCCAGTAGTACCACAGGGGTGAACACTGAAGCTTTCTTT. It codes for CASSTTGVNTEAFF.

The chain uses TRBV19 and TRBJ1-6; D might be TRBD1 (5 bases). V lost 3 bases and J 7 bases, leaving 13 bases between the germline ends. Looked up from germline, CDR1 is LNHDA and CDR2 is SQIVND (reference sequence). This CDR3 is 15 amino acids long. The CDR3: CASSIERQPNSPLHF. The CDR3 DNA follows: TGTGCCAGTAGTATCGAACGACAGCCCAATTCACCCCTCCACTTT.

This clone was counted between two and nine times. The chain uses TRBV7-2 and TRBJ2-7; 7 bases match TRBD2. CDR3 length equals 15 residues. J lost 2 bases, V lost 6 bases, and 10 bases had no gene match. Germline assignment: CDR1 SGHTA and CDR2 FQGNSA. DNA of the CDR3: TGTGCCAGCAGACCAGCGGGGACGCATACCTACGAGCAGTACTTC. It is translated as CASRPAGTHTYEQYF. Filled out from reference TRBV7-2 and TRBJ2-7, the complete variable domain reads GAGVSQSPSNKVTEKGKDVELRCDPISGHTALYWYRQSLGQGLEFLIYFQGNSAPDKSGLPSDRFSAERTGGSVSTLTIQRTQQEDSAVYLCASRPAGTHTYEQYFGPGTRLTVT.

This chain uses TRBV10-3 with TRBJ2-7; tentatively, D is TRBD1 (5 bases). V dropped 5 bases and J dropped 3 bases, with 8 bases sitting between them. Germline V gene lookup returns CDR1 ENHRY and CDR2 SYGVKD. This CDR3 contains 12 residues. This CDR3 reads CAISNQGYEQYF. The CDR3 bases are TGTGCCATCAGTAACCAGGGCTACGAGCAGTACTTC.

This chain uses TRBV27 with TRBJ2-3; D might be TRBD2 (6 bases). Looked up from germline, CDR1 is MNHEY and CDR2 is SMNVEV (reference sequence). The CDR3 runs 17 residues. Trimming pared 3 bases from V and 0 bases from J, leaving 16 bases between. CDR3 DNA sequence: TGTGCCAGCAGTTTGGAGGCGGGGATATCTAGCACAGATACGCAGTATTTT. Protein sequence: CASSLEAGISSTDTQYF.

V gene TRBV28 combines with J gene TRBJ1-6; TRBD1 is a possible D gene (5 bases). The germline V gene has CDR1 MDHEN and CDR2 SYDVKM. This CDR3 is built from 17 residues. Trimming took 3 bases from V and 3 from J, leaving 15 bases between them. CDR3 nucleotide sequence: TGTGCCAGCAGTTTGGTTCTCGGGGGTTTCTATAATTCACCCCTCCACTTT. Protein sequence: CASSLVLGGFYNSPLHF.

The V and J genes are TRBV4-1 and TRBJ1-1; 9 positions agree with TRBD1. Germline values: CDR1 MGHRA, CDR2 YSYEKL. The CDR3 loop spans 16 amino acids. V shed 3 bases and J 0 bases; nucleotides not matched to a gene: 5. CDR3 residues: CASSQGQGYLNTEAFF. CDR3 bases: TGCGCCAGCAGCCAGGGACAGGGATATTTGAACACTGAAGCTTTCTTT.

This sequence joins TRBV28 and TRBJ1-4; 7 bases match TRBD1. The germline gives CDR1 MDHEN, CDR2 SYDVKM. This CDR3 is 16 amino acids long. Germline trimming cut 6 bases from V and 4 bases from J; bases unmatched to any gene: 11. CDR3: CASRAAGTARNEKLFF. For the CDR3, the DNA is TGTGCCAGCAGAGCCGCAGGGACAGCCCGTAATGAAAAACTGTTTTTT. The whole variable domain, remainder taken from reference TRBV28 and TRBJ1-4, is DVKVTQSSRYLVKRTGEKVFLECVQDMDHENMFWYRQDPGLGLRLIYFSYDVKMKEKGDIPEGYSVSREKKERFSLILESASTNQTSMYLCASRAAGTARNEKLFFGSGTQLSVL.

This clone came up once. V gene TRBV11-2 combines with J gene TRBJ2-3; 13 nucleotides align to TRBD2. Germline V gives CDR1 SGHAT, CDR2 FQNNGV. Germline trimming cut 3 bases from V and 3 bases from J; bases unmatched to any gene: 12. This CDR3 spans 19 amino acids. In DNA, the CDR3 is TGTGCCAGCAGCTTCCGGCGGCGGGCGACTAGCGGGGGGACAGATACGCAGTATTTT. The encoded protein is CASSFRRRATSGGTDTQYF. The entire variable domain, with the rest obtained from reference TRBV11-2 and TRBJ2-3, is as follows: EAGVAQSPRYKIIEKRQSVAFWCNPISGHATLYWYQQILGQGPKLLIQFQNNGVVDDSQLPKDRFSAERLKGVDSTLKIQPAKLEDSAVYLCASSFRRRATSGGTDTQYFGPGTRLTVL.

The chain joins TRBV9 to TRBJ2-5; possible D gene TRBD2, 7 bases. Per germline, CDR1 SGDLS and CDR2 YYNGEE. This CDR3 is built from 16 residues. Between the trimmed V and J ends, which lost 0 bases and 1 base, there was a span of 13 bases. CDR3 sequence: CASSVGAGALQETQYF. The CDR3 DNA reads TGTGCCAGCAGCGTAGGGGCGGGGGCCCTCCAAGAGACCCAGTACTTC.

The V call is TRBV18, the J call TRBJ2-7; D is ambiguous. Germline V lookup: CDR1 KGHSH, CDR2 LQKENI. This CDR3 comprises 14 residues. V lost 0 bases, J lost 2 bases, and 8 bases lay in between. CDR3 amino acids: CASSPPSKPYEQYF. DNA of the CDR3: TGTGCCAGCTCACCACCGTCCAAGCCCTACGAGCAGTACTTC.

The chain couples TRBV18 to TRBJ1-4; D remains unclear. Germline V gene sequence: CDR1 KGHSH, CDR2 LQKENI. The length of the CDR3 is 14 residues. V lost 3 bases and J lost 4, with 9 bases in between. The CDR3 loop reads CASSPRKSNEKLFF. CDR3 DNA sequence: TGTGCCAGCTCACCCCGCAAGAGTAATGAAAAACTGTTTTTT.

V is TRBV2 and J is TRBJ1-2; TRBD1 might be the D (5 bases). The CDR3 sequence is 14 residues long. V dropped 7 bases and J dropped 8 bases, with 20 bases sitting between them. Germline assignment: CDR1 SNHLY and CDR2 FYNNEI. Here the CDR3 DNA reads TGTGCCAGCACCATGAGGGGTACCCGGGAGGGCTACACCTTC. It specifies CASTMRGTREGYTF.

This CDR3 is CASPKKQGSGANVLTF. The CDR3 DNA is TGTGCCAGCCCAAAAAAACAGGGCTCTGGGGCCAACGTCCTGACTTTC. The J gene is TRBJ2-6, the V gene TRBV7-9, with D possibly being TRBD1 (6 bases). CDR3 length equals 16 residues. Trimming took 8 bases from V and 0 from J, leaving 14 bases between them. Germline CDR1 and CDR2: SEHNR and FQNEAQ (reference sequence).

The chain has TRBV28 and TRBJ1-6; 10 nucleotides match TRBD1. The CDR3 spans 16 residues. The germline CDR1 and CDR2 sequences are MDHEN and SYDVKM. J was trimmed by 0 bases and V by 8 bases; bases with no gene match: 4. The CDR3 reads CASGTGAYSYNSPLHF. The CDR3 DNA reads as TGTGCCAGCGGGACAGGGGCGTACTCCTATAATTCACCCCTCCACTTT.